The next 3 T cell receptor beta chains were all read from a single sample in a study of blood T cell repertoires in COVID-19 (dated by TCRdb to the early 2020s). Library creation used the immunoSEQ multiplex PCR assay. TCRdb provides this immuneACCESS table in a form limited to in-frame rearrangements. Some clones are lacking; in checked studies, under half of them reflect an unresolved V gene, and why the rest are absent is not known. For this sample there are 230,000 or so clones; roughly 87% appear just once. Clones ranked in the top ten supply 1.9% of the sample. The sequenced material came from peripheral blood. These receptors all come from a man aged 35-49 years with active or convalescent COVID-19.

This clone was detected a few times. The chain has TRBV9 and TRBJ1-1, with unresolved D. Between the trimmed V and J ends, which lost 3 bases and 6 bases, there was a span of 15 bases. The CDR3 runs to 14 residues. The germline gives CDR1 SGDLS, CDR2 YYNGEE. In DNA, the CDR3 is TGTGCCAGCAGCGCCCTAACGGGATCCCCTGAAGCTTTCTTT. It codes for CASSALTGSPEAFF. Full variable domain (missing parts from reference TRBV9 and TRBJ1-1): DSGVTQTPKHLITATGQRVTLRCSPRSGDLSVYWYQQSLDQGLQFLIQYYNGEERAKGNILERFSAQQFPDLHSELNLSSLELGDSALYFCASSALTGSPEAFFGQGTRLTVV.

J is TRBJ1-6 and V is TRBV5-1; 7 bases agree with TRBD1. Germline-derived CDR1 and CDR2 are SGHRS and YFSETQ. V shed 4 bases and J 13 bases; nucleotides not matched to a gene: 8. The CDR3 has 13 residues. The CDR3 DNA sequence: TGCGCCAGCAGCACAACAGGGGCAGGCCCCCTCCACTTT. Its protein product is CASSTTGAGPLHF.

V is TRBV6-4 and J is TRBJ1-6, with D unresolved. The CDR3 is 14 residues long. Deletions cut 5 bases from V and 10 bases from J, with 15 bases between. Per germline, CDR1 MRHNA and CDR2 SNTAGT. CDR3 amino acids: CASSSQGGSSPLHF. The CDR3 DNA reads TGTGCCAGCAGTTCTCAAGGAGGAAGCTCACCCCTCCACTTT.